One sample yielded the 30 T cell receptor beta chains listed below, sequenced in a study of T cells in Graves' hyperthyroidism and ophthalmopathy. The TCR beta CDR3 regions underwent amplification using RNA transcripts as the source. Carried out on the TCR CDR3, a first-round RT-PCR used the HTBI primer set. TCRdb reprocessed the multiplex PCR reads via MiXCR and lists one record per CDR3 protein. The sample includes fewer than 650,000 distinct CDR3 sequences, 14% of them seen just once. Material: blood. Receptor source: a woman in her late teens or twenties with Graves' ophthalmopathy.

This clonotype was recorded at least ten times. V usage is TRBV6-1 and J usage is TRBJ1-5; D is perhaps TRBD1 (5 bases). This CDR3 is built from 15 residues. Germline CDR1 and CDR2: MNHNS and SASEGT. Trimming left V 7 bases short and J 4 bases short, with 17 bases between. CDR3 nucleotides: TGTGCCAGCATCCCTGAAGGGCCAGGGAATCAGCCCCAGCATTTT. Translating gives CASIPEGPGNQPQHF.

This clonotype was counted ten times or more. The chain joins TRBV28 to TRBJ2-3; a weak D match, TRBD2 (5 bases). Germline V CDR1 and CDR2: MDHEN, SYDVKM. With 3 bases removed from V and 7 bases from J, the gap between germline ends came to 17 bases. The CDR3 consists of 15 residues. The chain's CDR3 is CASSFDLRGKYTQYF. CDR3 in DNA: TGTGCCAGCAGTTTCGATTTGAGAGGGAAGTATACGCAGTATTTT.

This clonotype has ten or more counts. V is TRBV12-3 or TRBV12-4 and J is TRBJ2-5, with D unresolved. The CDR3 runs 14 residues. V was trimmed by 6 bases and J by 2 bases, leaving 13 bases between them. The CDR3 region is CASSPLASQETQYF. The DNA of the CDR3 is TGTGCCAGCAGCCCCTTGGCCAGTCAAGAGACCCAGTACTTC.

This clonotype was seen at least ten times. The CDR3 DNA sequence: TGTGCCAGCAGCTTGGCAGCGGGAGTTCGCACCGGGGAGCTGTTTTTT. Residues: CASSLAAGVRTGELFF. This sequence joins TRBV5-6 and TRBJ2-2; TRBD2 matches 8 bases. This CDR3 has 16 residues. V gave up 0 bases and J gave up 4 bases; unmatched junction bases: 5. CDR1 SGHDT and CDR2 YYEEEE come from the germline V gene. Supplemented by reference TRBV5-6 and TRBJ2-2, the full variable domain reads DAGVTQSPTHLIKTRGQQVTLRCSPKSGHDTVSWYQQALGQGPQFIFQYYEEEERQRGNFPDRFSGHQFPNYSSELNVNALLLGDSALYLCASSLAAGVRTGELFFGEGSRLTVL.

This clonotype was recorded many times. This chain joins TRBV20-1 and TRBJ2-3, with 13 positions matching TRBD2. Germline trimming cut 4 bases from V and 3 bases from J; bases unmatched to any gene: 10. The CDR3 is 17 amino acids. CDR1 is DFQATT and CDR2 is SNEGSKA in the germline V gene (reference sequence). CDR3 nucleotides: TGCAGTGCTACCCCAACTAGCGGGAGGGCTAGGACAGATACGCAGTATTTT. This encodes CSATPTSGRARTDTQYF.

This clonotype came up many times. The chain carries TRBV9 and TRBJ1-5; 7 bases align to TRBD1. CDR1 SGDLS and CDR2 YYNGEE come from the germline V gene. The V and J ends lost 5 bases and 7 bases, in that order; junction bases with no gene match: 30. CDR3 length: 21 amino acids. The CDR3 DNA follows: TGTGCCAGCAGGGGGGACTCAACATTGTCCTCGGGACAGTCCCTAGTGCAGCCCCAGCATTTT. Translating it yields CASRGDSTLSSGQSLVQPQHF.

V gene TRBV7-3 combines with J gene TRBJ2-5, with D uncertain. The CDR3 length is 14 residues. The germline V and J ends were trimmed by 3 bases and 1 base, with 9 bases remaining between them. CDR1 SGHTA and CDR2 FQGTGA come from the germline V gene. The CDR3 region is CASSFNPGQETQYF. CDR3 DNA: TGTGCCAGCAGCTTCAATCCGGGCCAAGAGACCCAGTACTTC.

The gene calls are TRBV19 and TRBJ1-1, with a weak D call TRBD1 (6 bases). Deletions cut 10 bases from V and 9 bases from J, with 24 bases between. The CDR3 length is 14 residues. CDR1 and CDR2 from the germline V gene are LNHDA and SQIVND (reference sequence). This CDR3 reads CATMRGGEGYKAFF. As DNA, the CDR3 is TGTGCCACTATGAGGGGGGGTGAAGGGTATAAAGCTTTCTTT.

This clonotype has just a few counts. The J gene is TRBJ1-5, the V gene TRBV19, with D perhaps matching TRBD1 (6 bases). Germline CDR1 is LNHDA and CDR2 is SQIVND (reference sequence). V was shortened by 1 base and J by 2 bases, with 12 bases between the two germline ends. The CDR3 is 16 residues long. CDR3 residues: CASSIVPGGGNQPQHF. CDR3 DNA: TGTGCCAGTAGTATAGTCCCGGGGGGCGGCAATCAGCCCCAGCATTTT.

This clonotype showed up just a few times. V is TRBV4-1 and J is TRBJ1-5; 9 nucleotides line up with TRBD1. Germline lookup yields CDR1 MGHRA and CDR2 YSYEKL. The CDR3 runs 15 residues. V shed 2 bases and J 4 bases; nucleotides not matched to a gene: 3. The CDR3 loop reads CASSQRGQGNQPQHF. CDR3 bases: TGCGCCAGCAGCCAACGGGGACAGGGAAATCAGCCCCAGCATTTT.

The table lists this clonotype with a few counts. V is TRBV2 and J is TRBJ1-5; D is possibly TRBD1 (5 bases). The CDR3 runs 15 residues. V lost 1 base and J 2 bases, leaving 9 bases between the germline ends. The germline gives CDR1 SNHLY, CDR2 FYNNEI. CDR3 in amino acids: CASSEGDSGNQPQHF. For the CDR3, the DNA is TGTGCCAGCAGTGAAGGAGACAGTGGCAATCAGCCCCAGCATTTT.

This clonotype appeared many times. The chain employs TRBV20-1 and TRBJ2-1, with 7 bases matching TRBD2. The V segment lost 6 bases and the J segment 8 bases; nucleotides outside the gene matches: 10. This CDR3 region has 13 residues. Germline V lookup: CDR1 DFQATT, CDR2 SNEGSKA (reference sequence). The CDR3 sequence is CSAPTSSIHEQFF. Here the CDR3 DNA reads TGCAGTGCCCCGACTAGCTCTATCCATGAGCAGTTCTTC.

This clonotype has ten or more counts. This sequence joins TRBV27 and TRBJ2-1; TRBD2 aligns across 15 bases. With V trimmed by 5 bases and J by 12 bases, 8 bases remained unmatched. The CDR3 totals 15 residues. Germline lookup yields CDR1 MNHEY and CDR2 SMNVEV (reference sequence). The CDR3 DNA reads as TGTGCCAGCAGTACAGGGACTAGCGGGGGGAAGGGGCAGTTCTTC. Protein: CASSTGTSGGKGQFF.

V usage is TRBV20-1 and J usage is TRBJ1-5; D gene unclear. V lost 5 bases and J 4 bases, leaving 18 bases between the germline ends. The germline CDR1 and CDR2 sequences are DFQATT and SNEGSKA (reference sequence). This CDR3 spans 15 amino acids. Written as DNA, the CDR3 is TGCAGTGCTCCCCCGCCGGGGTCACAAAATCAGCCCCAGCATTTT. This translates into CSAPPPGSQNQPQHF.

J is TRBJ1-6 and V is TRBV28; 9 bases agree with TRBD1. The CDR3 contains 17 residues. Losses at the gene ends were 5 bases for V and 6 bases for J; bases not matched to a gene: 11. The germline V gene encodes CDR1 MDHEN and CDR2 SYDVKM. As DNA, the CDR3 is TGTGCCAGCAGTCCCGGGACAGGGCCCTGGATTAATTCACCCCTCCACTTT. It specifies CASSPGTGPWINSPLHF.

The chain joins TRBV5-1 to TRBJ2-7; D remains ambiguous. Germline V lookup: CDR1 SGHRS, CDR2 YFSETQ. V lost 5 bases and J lost 2, with 17 bases in between. There are 15 residues in the CDR3. The CDR3 nucleotides read TGCGCCAGCAGTAGCTCGGAGTACATCACCTACGAGCAGTACTTC. This translates into CASSSSEYITYEQYF.

This clonotype was detected a few times. The CDR3 loop reads CASSLGSGTSAYNEQFF. Written as DNA, the CDR3 is TGCGCCAGCAGCTTGGGGTCCGGGACTAGCGCATACAATGAGCAGTTCTTC. The chain is built from TRBV5-1 and TRBJ2-1, with TRBD2 identical over 10 bases. This CDR3 has 17 amino acids. Losses at the gene ends were 0 bases for V and 4 bases for J; bases not matched to a gene: 7. Germline lookup yields CDR1 SGHRS and CDR2 YFSETQ.

This clonotype was seen ten or more times. J is TRBJ2-3 and V is TRBV6-1, with 7 positions matching TRBD2. V was clipped by 4 bases and J by 1 base; unmatched bases: 5. There are 15 residues in the CDR3. Germline V lookup: CDR1 MNHNS, CDR2 SASEGT. CDR3 sequence (DNA): TGTGCCAGCAGTGGCGGTGGGGGGGGCACAGATACGCAGTATTTT. Translation gives CASSGGGGGTDTQYF.

This clonotype was picked up a small number of times. The chain is built from TRBV7-9 and TRBJ2-5; 14 nucleotides align to TRBD2. V lost 5 bases, J lost 5 bases, and 10 bases stayed unmatched. There are 17 residues in the CDR3. Germline CDR1 SEHNR, CDR2 FQNEAQ (reference sequence). The CDR3 sequence: CASSLGTSGSWGETQYF. Written as DNA, the CDR3 is TGTGCCAGCAGCCTCGGGACTAGCGGGAGCTGGGGGGAGACCCAGTACTTC.

The gene calls are TRBV30 and TRBJ2-5, with 13 nucleotides matching TRBD2. Germline CDR1 is GTSNPN and CDR2 is SVGIG (reference sequence). The CDR3 consists of 13 residues. V gave up 5 bases and J gave up 4 bases; unmatched junction bases: 1. The DNA of the CDR3 is TGTGCCTGGGGACTAGCGGGAGTAGAGACCCAGTACTTC. Its protein product is CAWGLAGVETQYF.

The CDR3 nucleotides are TGTGCCAGCAGGCCGAACCGACGCGATGAGCAGTTCTTC. Amino acid sequence: CASRPNRRDEQFF. The V call is TRBV9, the J call TRBJ2-1; D is undetermined. Germline V gene sequence: CDR1 SGDLS, CDR2 YYNGEE. The CDR3 loop spans 13 amino acids. V lost 5 bases and J 8 bases, leaving 14 bases between the germline ends.

The chain couples TRBV5-1 to TRBJ1-3; no clear D. Trimming pared 4 bases from V and 4 bases from J, leaving 12 bases between. CDR3 length: 14 residues. Germline V gene data show CDR1 as SGHRS and CDR2 as YFSETQ. The CDR3 bases are TGCGCCAGCAGCCAAGATCAATGGGGAAACACCATATATTTT. Translated, it gives CASSQDQWGNTIYF.

This chain connects TRBV6-2 or TRBV6-3 to TRBJ2-3; TRBD2 matches 9 bases. The J segment lost 4 bases and the V segment lost 3 bases, leaving 5 bases of the junction unmatched. The CDR3 runs 15 residues. CDR1 MNHEY and CDR2 SVGEGT come from the germline V gene. The CDR3 region is CASSYARGGADTQYF. Here the CDR3 DNA reads TGTGCCAGCAGTTATGCGCGGGGGGGCGCAGATACGCAGTATTTT.

This clonotype showed up just a few times. The chain joins TRBV6-2 or TRBV6-3 to TRBJ1-1, with TRBD1 as a possible D gene (6 bases). Trimming stripped 5 bases from V and 5 bases from J, with 12 bases between. Germline lookup yields CDR1 MNHEY and CDR2 SVGEGT. CDR3 size: 13 residues. The CDR3 is CASSGSRGTEAFF. The CDR3 DNA reads TGTGCCAGCAGTGGTTCCAGGGGAACTGAAGCTTTCTTT.

This clonotype showed up just a few times. The chain combines TRBV6-1 with TRBJ2-1; 10 bases align to TRBD1. CDR1 and CDR2 (germline): MNHNS, SASEGT. CDR3 length: 18 residues. Trimming took 3 bases from V and 0 from J; bases not matched to a gene: 8. The CDR3 DNA reads TGTGCCAGCAGTGAGCGGGACAGGGGTCACATCTCCTACAATGAGCAGTTCTTC. Translation: CASSERDRGHISYNEQFF.

This clonotype showed up many times. J is TRBJ2-2 and V is TRBV12-3 or TRBV12-4; 8 bases align to TRBD2. V shed 2 bases and J 4 bases; nucleotides not matched to a gene: 3. The length of the CDR3 is 15 residues. CDR3 coding DNA: TGTGCCAGCAGTTTAATGGCGGGAGGCACCGGGGAGCTGTTTTTT. This translates into CASSLMAGGTGELFF.

The table lists this clonotype with many counts. This rearrangement joins TRBV27 to TRBJ2-7; D gene uncertain. V lost 4 bases, J lost 2 bases, and 12 bases lay in between. CDR1 and CDR2 (germline): MNHEY, SMNVEV (reference sequence). The CDR3 sequence is 14 residues long. The CDR3 nucleotides are TGTGCCAGCAGTTCGTACACCAATCCCTACGAGCAGTACTTC. It translates to CASSSYTNPYEQYF.

This clonotype occurred many times. The rearrangement links TRBV14 to TRBJ1-1, with D possibly matching TRBD1 (5 bases). V lost 5 bases to trimming and J lost 0 bases, with 10 bases between them. The CDR3 length is 14 residues. In germline, CDR1 is SGHDN, CDR2 FVKESK. DNA of the CDR3: TGTGCCAGCAGCGCCTACAGGATGAACACTGAAGCTTTCTTT. It yields the protein CASSAYRMNTEAFF.

This clonotype was detected only a few times. The chain links TRBV18 to TRBJ2-7; 10 positions agree with TRBD2. The J segment lost 4 bases and the V segment lost 6 bases, leaving 9 bases of the junction unmatched. This CDR3 contains 15 residues. The germline V gene encodes CDR1 KGHSH and CDR2 LQKENI. CDR3 in DNA: TGTGCCAGCTCGACTAGCGGGCTCAGCAGGTACGAGCAGTACTTC. It is translated as CASSTSGLSRYEQYF. Together with reference TRBV18 and TRBJ2-7, the CDR3 gives the full variable domain: NAGVMQNPRHLVRRRGQEARLRCSPMKGHSHVYWYRQLPEEGLKFMVYLQKENIIDESGMPKERFSAEFPKEGPSILRIQQVVRGDSAAYFCASSTSGLSRYEQYFGPGTRLTVT.

The V call is TRBV12-3 or TRBV12-4, the J call TRBJ2-2; 7 nucleotides line up with TRBD2. CDR3 length: 14 amino acids. With V trimmed by 7 bases and J by 7 bases, 9 bases remained unmatched. CDR3 sequence reads: CASNRAGPNGELFF. CDR3 in DNA: TGTGCCAGCAACCGAGCGGGACCAAACGGGGAGCTGTTTTTT.